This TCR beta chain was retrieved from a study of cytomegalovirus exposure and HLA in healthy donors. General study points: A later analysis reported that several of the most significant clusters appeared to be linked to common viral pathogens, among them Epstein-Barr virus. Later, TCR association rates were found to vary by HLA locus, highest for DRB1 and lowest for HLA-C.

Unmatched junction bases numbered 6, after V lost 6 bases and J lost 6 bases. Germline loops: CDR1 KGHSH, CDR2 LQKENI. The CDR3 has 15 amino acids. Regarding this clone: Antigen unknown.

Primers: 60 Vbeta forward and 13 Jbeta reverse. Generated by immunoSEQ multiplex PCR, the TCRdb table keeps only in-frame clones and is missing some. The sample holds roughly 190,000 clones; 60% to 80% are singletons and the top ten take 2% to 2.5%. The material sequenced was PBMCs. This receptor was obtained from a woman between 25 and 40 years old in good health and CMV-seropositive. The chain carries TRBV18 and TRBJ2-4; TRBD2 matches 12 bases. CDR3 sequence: CASSEGLAGLNIQYF. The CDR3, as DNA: TGTGCCAGCTCGGAAGGACTAGCGGGACTAAACATTCAGTACTTC.